Listed here are 3 T cell receptor beta chains from one sample, sequenced in a study of a mutant IDH1 vaccine in newly diagnosed glioma. Noted time point: week 35, safety follow-up. Vaccination comprised doses that each held 300 ug of mutant IDH1 20-mer peptide, plus topical imiquimod. Their antigens are not known. Clones were sequenced by immunoSEQ multiplex PCR, and TCRdb holds only the in-frame ones, with some missing. Found here are approximately 45,000 clones, around 92% of them singletons; the top ten hold roughly 2.3%. The source material was PBMCs, sampled from a glioma patient whose treatment included an IDH1 peptide vaccine. Source of these receptors: a man aged 50-59 years with glioma.

This chain connects TRBV18 to TRBJ1-4; TRBD1 is a possible D gene (5 bases). This CDR3 contains 15 residues. Germline-derived CDR1 and CDR2 are KGHSH and LQKENI. The germline V and J ends were trimmed by 3 bases and 8 bases, with 16 bases remaining between them. CDR3 DNA sequence: TGTGCCAGCTCACCTCAGGGAACGCTTCGGGAAAAACTGTTTTTT. Translation gives CASSPQGTLREKLFF. The full variable domain, its missing parts supplied by reference TRBV18 and TRBJ1-4, is NAGVMQNPRHLVRRRGQEARLRCSPMKGHSHVYWYRQLPEEGLKFMVYLQKENIIDESGMPKERFSAEFPKEGPSILRIQQVVRGDSAAYFCASSPQGTLREKLFFGSGTQLSVL.

The chain joins TRBV5-1 to TRBJ2-3; 7 bases are shared with TRBD2. The V gene end was trimmed by 1 base and the J gene end by 1 base; junction bases not matched to a gene: 0. Germline loops: CDR1 SGHRS, CDR2 YFSETQ. The CDR3 extends over 14 amino acids. In nucleotides, the CDR3 is TGCGCCAGCAGCTTGACTAGCGGCACAGATACGCAGTATTTT. It specifies CASSLTSGTDTQYF.

The chain couples TRBV7-9 to TRBJ2-3; D is undetermined. The V end was cut by 6 bases, the J end by 4 bases, with 8 bases between. This CDR3 has 12 amino acids. CDR1 is SEHNR and CDR2 is FQNEAQ in the germline V gene (reference sequence). The CDR3 bases are TGTGCCAGCAGTCCTACAGCAGATACGCAGTATTTT. Translated: CASSPTADTQYF.